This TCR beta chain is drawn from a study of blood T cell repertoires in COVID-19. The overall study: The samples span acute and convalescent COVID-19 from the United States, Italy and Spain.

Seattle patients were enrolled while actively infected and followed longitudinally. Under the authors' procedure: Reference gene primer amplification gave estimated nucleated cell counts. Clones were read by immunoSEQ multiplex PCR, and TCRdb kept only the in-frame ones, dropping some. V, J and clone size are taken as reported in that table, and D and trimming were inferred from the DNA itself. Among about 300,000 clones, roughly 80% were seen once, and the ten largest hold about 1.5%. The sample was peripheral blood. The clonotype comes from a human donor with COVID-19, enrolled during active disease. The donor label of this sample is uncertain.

CDR3 nucleotide sequence: TGTGCCAGCAGTTCCTCTGGCTGGTACGGAGCTGAAGCTTTCTTT. Residues: CASSSSGWYGAEAFF. This chain uses TRBV27 with TRBJ1-1, with D hard to call. The germline V gene has CDR1 MNHEY and CDR2 SMNVEV (reference sequence). V gave up 4 bases and J gave up 6 bases, with 18 bases separating them. The CDR3 runs 15 residues.